Each of the 10 T cell receptor beta chains below was sequenced from the same sample in a study of blood T cell repertoires in COVID-19. Clones were read by immunoSEQ multiplex PCR, and TCRdb kept only the in-frame ones, dropping some. The sample includes tens of thousands of clones, under 90% of them seen just once. Source material: peripheral blood. All receptors come from a man aged 50 to 59 with COVID-19, enrolled during active disease.

The gene calls are TRBV10-3 and TRBJ2-5; TRBD1 aligns across 7 bases. The germline V gene has CDR1 ENHRY and CDR2 SYGVKD. Losses at the gene ends were 6 bases for V and 5 bases for J; bases not matched to a gene: 6. CDR3 length equals 13 residues. The CDR3, as DNA: TGTGCCATCAGCGAACAGGGGAAGGAGACCCAGTACTTC. Encoded protein: CAISEQGKETQYF.

The chain uses TRBV5-4 and TRBJ1-5, with 7 positions matching TRBD1. CDR1 and CDR2 (germline): SGHNT, YYREEE (reference sequence). The trim removed 2 bases at V and 3 bases at J, leaving 11 bases unmatched. This CDR3 region has 17 residues. In DNA form, the CDR3 reads TGTGCCAGCAGCTTAAGGCAGGGGGACGTGAACAATCAGCCCCAGCATTTT. Translated: CASSLRQGDVNNQPQHF.

This clone appeared a single time. The CDR3 sequence: CASSPGGNTIYF. The DNA for the CDR3 is TGTGCCAGCAGTCCAGGAGGAAACACCATATATTTT. The V gene is TRBV7-7, the J gene TRBJ1-3, with D hard to call. V was clipped by 6 bases and J by 4 bases, with 7 bases between them. The germline gives CDR1 SSHAT, CDR2 FNYEAQ (reference sequence). CDR3 length equals 12 residues.

The chain couples TRBV12-3 or TRBV12-4 to TRBJ1-5; a possible D gene is TRBD1 (5 bases). The V gene lost 6 bases and the J gene lost 6 bases, with 9 bases spanning the gap. The CDR3 length is 12 residues. CDR3 DNA sequence: TGTGCCAGCAGGGGGGGTTCTCAGCCCCAGCATTTT. Its protein is CASRGGSQPQHF.

V usage is TRBV24-1 and J usage is TRBJ1-1; D gene unclear. The CDR3 has 14 residues. V was shortened by 0 bases and J by 4 bases, with 8 bases between the two germline ends. Per the germline V gene, CDR1 is KGHDR and CDR2 is SFDVKD. This CDR3 reads CATSDLRVRTEAFF. The CDR3 nucleotides read TGTGCCACCAGTGATTTGCGGGTTCGCACTGAAGCTTTCTTT.

The chain joins TRBV7-2 to TRBJ2-5, with 8 nucleotides matching TRBD2. This CDR3 has 14 amino acids. Germline values: CDR1 SGHTA, CDR2 FQGNSA. V trimming: 5 bases; J trimming: 3 bases; junction bases outside the gene matches: 5. The CDR3 nucleotides read TGTGCCAGCAGCCCTCGGGGGGGCAAAGAGACCCAGTACTTC. It specifies CASSPRGGKETQYF.

V is TRBV5-1 and J is TRBJ2-1; tentative D call: TRBD2 (5 bases). Germline V CDR1 and CDR2: SGHRS, YFSETQ. Between the trimmed V and J ends, which lost 3 bases and 6 bases, there was a span of 7 bases. This CDR3 is built from 12 residues. CDR3 bases: TGCGCCAGCAGCTCCGAGGGCAATGAGCAGTTCTTC. Translating it yields CASSSEGNEQFF.

The chain carries TRBV13 and TRBJ2-3, with TRBD2 matching 9 bases. The V segment lost 6 bases and the J segment 5 bases; nucleotides outside the gene matches: 6. The CDR3 is 14 amino acids. Per germline, CDR1 PRHDT and CDR2 FYEKMQ (reference sequence). CDR3 in amino acids: CASSRDSGGDTQYF. In DNA, the CDR3 is TGTGCCAGCAGTCGGGATAGCGGGGGAGATACGCAGTATTTT.

The V and J genes are TRBV29-1 and TRBJ2-1; 12 bases are shared with TRBD1. This CDR3 spans 12 amino acids. V dropped 7 bases and J dropped 8; count of bases not matched to a gene: 3. Looked up from germline, CDR1 is SQVTM and CDR2 is ANQGSEA. This CDR3 reads CSARDRGHEQFF. Here the CDR3 DNA reads TGCAGCGCCAGGGACAGGGGGCATGAGCAGTTCTTC.

The chain joins TRBV5-8 to TRBJ1-3; D gene ambiguous. The V gene's germline CDR1 is SGHTS and CDR2 YDEGEE. CDR3 size: 15 residues. The V and J ends lost 0 bases and 3 bases respectively, with 10 bases between them. CDR3 sequence: CASSLAGARGNTIYF. The DNA for the CDR3 is TGTGCCAGCAGCTTGGCCGGTGCCCGTGGAAACACCATATATTTT.